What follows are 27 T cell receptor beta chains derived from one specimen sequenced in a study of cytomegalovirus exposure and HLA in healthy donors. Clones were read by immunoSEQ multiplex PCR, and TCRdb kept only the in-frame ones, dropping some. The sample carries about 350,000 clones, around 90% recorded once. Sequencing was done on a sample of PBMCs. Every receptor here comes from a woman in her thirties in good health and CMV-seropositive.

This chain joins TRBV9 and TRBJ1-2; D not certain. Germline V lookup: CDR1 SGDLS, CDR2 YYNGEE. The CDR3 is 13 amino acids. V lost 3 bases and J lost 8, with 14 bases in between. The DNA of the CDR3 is TGTGCCAGCAGCGCCCACCATACGGTCGGCTACACCTTC. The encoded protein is CASSAHHTVGYTF.

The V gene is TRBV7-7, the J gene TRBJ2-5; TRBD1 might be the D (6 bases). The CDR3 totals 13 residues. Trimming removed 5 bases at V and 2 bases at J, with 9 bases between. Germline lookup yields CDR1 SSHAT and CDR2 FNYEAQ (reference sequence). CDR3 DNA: TGTGCCAGCAGCCGAGGGGGTCAAGAGACCCAGTACTTC. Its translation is CASSRGGQETQYF.

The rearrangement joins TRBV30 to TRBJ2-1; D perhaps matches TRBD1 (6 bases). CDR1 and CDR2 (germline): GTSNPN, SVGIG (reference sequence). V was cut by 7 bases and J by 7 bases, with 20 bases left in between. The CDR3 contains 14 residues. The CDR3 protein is CASSAEGVRNEQFF. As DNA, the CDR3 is TGTGCCTCGAGCGCCGAGGGGGTGAGGAATGAGCAGTTCTTC. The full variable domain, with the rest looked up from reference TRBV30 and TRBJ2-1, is SQTIHQWPATLVQPVGSPLSLECTVEGTSNPNLYWYRQAAGRGLQLLFYSVGIGQISSEVPQNLSASRPQDRQFILSSKKLLLSDSGFYLCASSAEGVRNEQFFGPGTRLTVL.

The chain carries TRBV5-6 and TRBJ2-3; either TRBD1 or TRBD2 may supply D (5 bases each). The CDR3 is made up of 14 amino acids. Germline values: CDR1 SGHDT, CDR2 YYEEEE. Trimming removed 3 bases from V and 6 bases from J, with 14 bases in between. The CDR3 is CASSWPGTGDTQYF. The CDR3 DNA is TGTGCCAGCAGCTGGCCGGGGACCGGGGATACGCAGTATTTT.

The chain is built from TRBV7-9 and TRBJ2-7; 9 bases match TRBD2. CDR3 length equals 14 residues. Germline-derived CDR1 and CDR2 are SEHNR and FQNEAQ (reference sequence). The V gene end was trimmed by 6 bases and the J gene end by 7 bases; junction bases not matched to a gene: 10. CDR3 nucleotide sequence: TGTGCCAGCAGGGGACTAGCACAAGTTAGTGAGCAGTACTTC. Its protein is CASRGLAQVSEQYF.

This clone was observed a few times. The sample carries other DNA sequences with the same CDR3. The CDR3 DNA reads TGTGCCAGCAGCCACAGGGGGCCGAACACTGAAGCTTTCTTT. It translates to CASSHRGPNTEAFF. The rearrangement joins TRBV5-6 to TRBJ1-1, with 9 positions matching TRBD1. The CDR3 consists of 14 residues. From germline, CDR1 is SGHDT and CDR2 YYEEEE. Trimming cost V 4 bases and J 1 base; bases outside gene matches: 2.

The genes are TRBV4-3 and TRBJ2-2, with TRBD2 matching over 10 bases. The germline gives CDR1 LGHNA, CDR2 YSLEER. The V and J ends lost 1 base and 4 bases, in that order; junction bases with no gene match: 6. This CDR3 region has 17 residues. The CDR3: CASSQVLAGVSTGELFF. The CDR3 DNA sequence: TGCGCCAGCAGCCAAGTGCTAGCGGGAGTGAGCACCGGGGAGCTGTTTTTT.

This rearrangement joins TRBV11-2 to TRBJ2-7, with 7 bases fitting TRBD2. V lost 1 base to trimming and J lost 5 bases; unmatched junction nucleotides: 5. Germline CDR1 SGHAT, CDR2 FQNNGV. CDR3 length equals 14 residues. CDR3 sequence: CASSLVASGNEQYF. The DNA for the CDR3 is TGTGCCAGCAGCTTAGTAGCGAGCGGGAACGAGCAGTACTTC.

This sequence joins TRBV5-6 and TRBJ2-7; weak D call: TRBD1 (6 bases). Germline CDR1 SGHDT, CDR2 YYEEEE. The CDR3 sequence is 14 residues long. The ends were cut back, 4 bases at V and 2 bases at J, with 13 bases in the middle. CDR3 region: CASSTDSLPYEQYF. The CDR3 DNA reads TGTGCCAGCAGCACGGACAGTCTTCCCTACGAGCAGTACTTC.

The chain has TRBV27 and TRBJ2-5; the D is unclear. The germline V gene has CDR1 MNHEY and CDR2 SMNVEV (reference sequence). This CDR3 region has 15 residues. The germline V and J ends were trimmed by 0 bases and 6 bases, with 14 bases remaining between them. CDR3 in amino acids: CASSLSITDPKTQYF. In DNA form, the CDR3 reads TGTGCCAGCAGTTTATCGATCACAGATCCAAAGACCCAGTACTTC.

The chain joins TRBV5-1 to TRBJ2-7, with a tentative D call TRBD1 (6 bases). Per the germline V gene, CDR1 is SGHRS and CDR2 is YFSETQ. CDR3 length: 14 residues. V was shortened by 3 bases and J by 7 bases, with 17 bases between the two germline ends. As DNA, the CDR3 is TGCGCCAGCAGCTCCCGGGACACACCAAGGGAGCAGTACTTC. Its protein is CASSSRDTPREQYF.

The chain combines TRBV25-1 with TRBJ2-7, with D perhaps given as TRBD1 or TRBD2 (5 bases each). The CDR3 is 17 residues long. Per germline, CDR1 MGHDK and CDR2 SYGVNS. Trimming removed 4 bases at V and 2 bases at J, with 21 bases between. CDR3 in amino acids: CASSAPPRDPRAYEQYF. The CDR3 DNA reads TGTGCCAGCAGTGCGCCACCCCGGGACCCAAGAGCCTACGAGCAGTACTTC.

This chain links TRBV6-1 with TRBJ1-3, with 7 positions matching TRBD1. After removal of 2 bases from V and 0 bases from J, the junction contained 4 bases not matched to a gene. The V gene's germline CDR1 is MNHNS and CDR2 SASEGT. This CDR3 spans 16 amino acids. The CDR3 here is CASSERDRISGNTIYF. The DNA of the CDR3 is TGTGCCAGCAGTGAACGGGACAGAATCTCTGGAAACACCATATATTTT.

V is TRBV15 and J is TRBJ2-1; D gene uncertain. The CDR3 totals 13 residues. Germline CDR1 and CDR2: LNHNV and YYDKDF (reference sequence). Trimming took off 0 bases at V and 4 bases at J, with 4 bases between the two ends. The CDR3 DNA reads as TGTGCCACCAGCAGAGAAGCGTACAATGAGCAGTTCTTC. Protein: CATSREAYNEQFF.

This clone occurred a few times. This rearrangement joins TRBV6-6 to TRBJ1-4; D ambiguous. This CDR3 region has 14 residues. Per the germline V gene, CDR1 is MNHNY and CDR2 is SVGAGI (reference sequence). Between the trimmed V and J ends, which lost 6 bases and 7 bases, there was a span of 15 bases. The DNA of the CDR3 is TGTGCCAGCAGGATACAGCAAACCTCTGAAAAACTGTTTTTT. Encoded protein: CASRIQQTSEKLFF.

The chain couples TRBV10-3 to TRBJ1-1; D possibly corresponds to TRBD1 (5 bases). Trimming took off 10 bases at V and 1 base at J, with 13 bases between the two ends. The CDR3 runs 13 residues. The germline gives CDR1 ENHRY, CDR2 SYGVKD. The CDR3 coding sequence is TGTGCCACCTGGGTGGGGCCGAACACTGAAGCTTTCTTT. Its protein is CATWVGPNTEAFF.

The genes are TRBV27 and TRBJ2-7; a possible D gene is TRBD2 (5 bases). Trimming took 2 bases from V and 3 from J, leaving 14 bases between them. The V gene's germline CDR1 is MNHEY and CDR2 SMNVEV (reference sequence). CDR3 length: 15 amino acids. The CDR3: CASSLAPGSLYEQYF. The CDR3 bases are TGTGCCAGCAGTTTAGCCCCGGGGAGCCTCTACGAGCAGTACTTC.

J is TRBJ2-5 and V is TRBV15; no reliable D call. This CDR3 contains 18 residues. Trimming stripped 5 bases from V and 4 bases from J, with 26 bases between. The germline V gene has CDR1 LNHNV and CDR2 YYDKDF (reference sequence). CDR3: CATSHERLGWKAAETQYF. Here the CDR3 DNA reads TGTGCCACCAGCCACGAGCGTTTAGGTTGGAAGGCGGCAGAGACCCAGTACTTC. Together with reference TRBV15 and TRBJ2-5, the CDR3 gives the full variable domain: DAMVIQNPRYQVTQFGKPVTLSCSQTLNHNVMYWYQQKSSQAPKLLFHYYDKDFNNEADTPDNFQSRRPNTSFCFLDIRSPGLGDTAMYLCATSHERLGWKAAETQYFGPGTRLLVL.

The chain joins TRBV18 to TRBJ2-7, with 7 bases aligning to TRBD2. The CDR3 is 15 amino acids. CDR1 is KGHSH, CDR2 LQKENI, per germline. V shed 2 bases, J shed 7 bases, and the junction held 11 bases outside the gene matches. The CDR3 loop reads CASSPVGLGSGEQYF. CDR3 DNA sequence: TGTGCCAGCTCACCAGTTGGACTAGGGTCGGGTGAGCAGTACTTC.

As DNA, the CDR3 is TGTGCCAGCAGTTTTGCCAGGTACCCTTATACGCAGTATTTT. As protein: CASSFARYPYTQYF. The chain joins TRBV28 to TRBJ2-3; D remains unclear. This CDR3 comprises 14 residues. The V end was cut by 3 bases, the J end by 7 bases, with 14 bases between. The germline V gene encodes CDR1 MDHEN and CDR2 SYDVKM.

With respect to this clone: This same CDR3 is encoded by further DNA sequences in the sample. CDR3 in amino acids: CASSYSGTYEQYF. The DNA of the CDR3 is TGTGCCAGCAGTTATAGCGGGACCTACGAGCAGTACTTC. The rearrangement joins TRBV27 to TRBJ2-7; the match to TRBD2 covers 8 bases. Trimming at V came to 4 bases and at J to 2 bases, leaving 1 base not matched to a gene. CDR3 length: 13 amino acids. Germline CDR1 is MNHEY and CDR2 is SMNVEV (reference sequence).

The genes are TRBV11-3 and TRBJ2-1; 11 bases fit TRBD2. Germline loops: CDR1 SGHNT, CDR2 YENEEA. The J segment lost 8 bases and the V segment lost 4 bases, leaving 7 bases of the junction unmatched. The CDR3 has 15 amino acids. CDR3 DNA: TGTGCCAGCAGCTCCCTACTAGCGGGAGACCATGAGCAGTTCTTC. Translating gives CASSSLLAGDHEQFF.

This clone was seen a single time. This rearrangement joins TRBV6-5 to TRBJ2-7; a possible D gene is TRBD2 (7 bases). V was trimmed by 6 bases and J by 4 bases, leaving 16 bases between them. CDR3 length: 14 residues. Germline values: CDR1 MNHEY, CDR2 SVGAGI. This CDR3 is CASRGGTTPYEQYF. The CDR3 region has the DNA TGTGCCAGCAGGGGGGGGACAACACCGTACGAGCAGTACTTC.

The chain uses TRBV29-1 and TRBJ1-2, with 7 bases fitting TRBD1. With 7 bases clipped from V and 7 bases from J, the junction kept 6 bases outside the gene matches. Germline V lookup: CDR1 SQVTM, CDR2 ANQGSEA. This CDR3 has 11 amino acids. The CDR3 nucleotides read TGCAGCGCCCGACAGGGACCTGGCTACACCTTC. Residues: CSARQGPGYTF.

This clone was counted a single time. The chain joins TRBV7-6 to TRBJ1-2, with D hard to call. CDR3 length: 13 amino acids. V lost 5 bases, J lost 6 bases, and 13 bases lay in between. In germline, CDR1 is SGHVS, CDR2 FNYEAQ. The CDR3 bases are TGTGCCAGCAGCCACAACCTCGGGCATGGCTACACCTTC. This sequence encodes CASSHNLGHGYTF.

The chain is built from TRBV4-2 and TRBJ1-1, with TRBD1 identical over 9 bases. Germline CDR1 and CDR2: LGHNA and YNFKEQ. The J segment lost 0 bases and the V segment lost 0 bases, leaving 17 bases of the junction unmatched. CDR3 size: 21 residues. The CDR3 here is CASSQEGPVQGAMWVNTEAFF. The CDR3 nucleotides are TGTGCCAGCAGCCAAGAAGGTCCGGTACAGGGGGCCATGTGGGTGAACACTGAAGCTTTCTTT.

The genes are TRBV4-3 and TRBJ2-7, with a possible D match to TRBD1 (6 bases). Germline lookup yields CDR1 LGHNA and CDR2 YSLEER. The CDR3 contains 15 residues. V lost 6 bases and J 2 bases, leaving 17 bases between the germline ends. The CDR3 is CASSADRTITYEQYF. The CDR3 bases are TGCGCCAGCAGTGCAGACAGGACAATTACCTACGAGCAGTACTTC.